One T cell receptor (beta chain) is described in this entry. No cognate antigen has been identified for it. Base qualities are not provided; no much larger clone lies one nucleotide away. The CDR3 sequence holds 20 residues, the cysteine and phenylalanine included. The entry retains the CDR3 DNA only, 60 bases that are in frame from base 1. At the junction V is shortened by 1 base and J by 0 bases; bases outside the gene matches: 14. CDR1 and CDR2 (LNHDA, SQIVND) derive from the germline V gene (reference sequence). The record originates from a study of tumour-infiltrating T cells in Burkitt lymphoma (TCRdb year 2020). Background on the whole study: TCR repertoire data were compared against clinical outcome, and productive clonality predicted overall survival and progression-free survival independently of established prognostic factors such as age at diagnosis.

The library was built by means of the immunoSEQ multiplex PCR assay. TCRdb took this table from immuneACCESS and kept in-frame rearrangements with V and J called. Such tables lack part of the clones; where checked against another copy, unresolved V genes explain under half of the gap, and the rest is unexplained. This sample has some 13,000 clones in its table, and 85% of those were observed once. The biggest ten clones account for approximately 1.5% of the sample. Source material: tumor tissue. The rearranged chain carries TRBV19 and TRBJ2-3, with 9 junctional bases fitting TRBD2. This receptor was obtained from a human donor with diffuse large B-cell lymphoma. The CDR3 region: CASSIVGTSRYETSTDTQYF. The nucleotides are TGTGCCAGTAGTATAGTCGGGACTAGCCGCTATGAAACTAGCACAGATACGCAGTATTTT.